This TCR beta chain was recovered during a study of blood T cell repertoires in COVID-19. About the research overall: Collection of acute and convalescent COVID-19 samples took place in the United States, Italy and Spain. PBMCs, B-cell-depleted T cells, or T cells were the source of the cDNA or gDNA that made up the material.

Seattle's enrolled individuals joined amid active infection and were then monitored longitudinally. The method was immunoSEQ multiplex PCR; TCRdb's version includes in-frame clones alone and lacks a portion of them. Among approximately 260,000 clones listed, about 90% were seen once. Material for sequencing was peripheral blood. This TCR was sampled from a woman aged 55-70 years with COVID-19, enrolled during active disease.

CDR3 region: CASSMKTGTRYEQYF. As DNA, the CDR3 is TGTGCCAGTAGTATGAAGACAGGGACAAGGTACGAGCAGTACTTC. The rearrangement uses TRBV19 and TRBJ2-7; 7 bases line up with TRBD1. J lost 4 bases, V lost 3 bases, and 9 bases had no gene match. CDR3 length equals 15 residues. The germline V gene encodes CDR1 LNHDA and CDR2 SQIVND (reference sequence). The whole variable domain, filled in from reference TRBV19 and TRBJ2-7, reads DGGITQSPKYLFRKEGQNVTLSCEQNLNHDAMYWYRQDPGQGLRLIYYSQIVNDFQKGDIAEGYSVSREKKESFPLTVTSAQKNPTAFYLCASSMKTGTRYEQYFGPGTRLTVT.